The 24 T cell receptor beta chains listed next were all sequenced from one sample in a study of CD8 T cells in ankylosing spondylitis. One entry per CDR3 protein results from TCRdb running MiXCR on the 5' RACE reads. The table lists some 300,000 distinct CDR3 sequences, about a fifth of them singletons. Material: blood, either unsorted or a sorted T cell fraction (not recorded which). Receptors originate from a female donor with ankylosing spondylitis or in good health (not recorded which).

The gene calls are TRBV4-3 and TRBJ1-1, with D unclear. The germline V and J ends were trimmed by 4 bases and 2 bases, with 8 bases remaining between them. The CDR3 loop spans 13 amino acids. Germline lookup yields CDR1 LGHNA and CDR2 YSLEER. The CDR3 spells CASSRRFNTEAFF. The CDR3 region has the DNA TGCGCCAGCAGCCGGCGGTTTAACACTGAAGCTTTCTTT.

There are many counts of this clonotype. The rearrangement links TRBV4-3 to TRBJ2-3, with unresolved D. V lost 2 bases and J lost 6, with 12 bases in between. Germline CDR1 reads LGHNA; CDR2 reads YSLEER. The CDR3 consists of 14 residues. CDR3 nucleotide sequence: TGCGCCAGCAGCCAAACCTGGAGTTCCGATACGCAGTATTTT. Its protein is CASSQTWSSDTQYF.

The chain carries TRBV6-1 and TRBJ1-5; D not certain. V gave up 8 bases and J gave up 0 bases, with 8 bases separating them. This CDR3 has 13 residues. Germline V gene sequence: CDR1 MNHNS, CDR2 SASEGT. The CDR3 is CASVAYSNQPQHF. In nucleotides, the CDR3 is TGTGCCAGCGTGGCTTATAGCAATCAGCCCCAGCATTTT.

The chain employs TRBV7-2 and TRBJ2-7; 10 nucleotides align to TRBD2. CDR1 is SGHTA and CDR2 is FQGNSA in the germline V gene. V lost 4 bases to trimming and J lost 2 bases; unmatched junction nucleotides: 5. The CDR3 is 15 amino acids. CDR3 sequence (DNA): TGTGCCAGCAGCTACGGACTAGCGGTTACCTACGAGCAGTACTTC. Amino acids: CASSYGLAVTYEQYF.

Many counts were recorded for this clonotype. CDR3 DNA sequence: TGTGCCAGCAGCTTAATAGGGAATGGCTACACCTTC. Its protein is CASSLIGNGYTF. This chain joins TRBV7-2 and TRBJ1-2; D gene unclear. The CDR3 is 12 amino acids. Germline lookup yields CDR1 SGHTA and CDR2 FQGNSA. Trimming stripped 2 bases from V and 6 bases from J, with 7 bases between.

This clonotype was detected only a few times. The chain uses TRBV7-8 and TRBJ1-1; a possible D gene is TRBD1 (6 bases). Trimming removed 1 base at V and 1 base at J, with 13 bases between. The germline V gene encodes CDR1 SGHVS and CDR2 FQNEAQ. CDR3 size: 16 residues. The CDR3 region has the DNA TGTGCCAGCAGCTTAGTTTCGTCAGGGGCGAACACTGAAGCTTTCTTT. The encoded protein is CASSLVSSGANTEAFF. Using reference TRBV7-8 and TRBJ1-1 for the parts outside the CDR3, the full variable domain is GAGVSQSPRYKVAKRGQDVALRCDPISGHVSLFWYQQALGQGPEFLTYFQNEAQLDKSGLPSDRFFAERPEGSVSTLKIQRTQQEDSAVYLCASSLVSSGANTEAFFGQGTRLTVV.

V and J are TRBV28 and TRBJ2-1, with 7 bases that match TRBD2. Looked up from germline, CDR1 is MDHEN and CDR2 is SYDVKM. The junction had 14 bases not matched to a gene; V was cut back by 8 bases and J by 7 bases. This CDR3 is built from 15 residues. The CDR3 region has the DNA TGTGCCAGCTCCGAGGGAGGGAGCGGTCCTAATGAGCAGTTCTTC. Its protein product is CASSEGGSGPNEQFF. Supplemented by reference TRBV28 and TRBJ2-1, the full variable domain reads DVKVTQSSRYLVKRTGEKVFLECVQDMDHENMFWYRQDPGLGLRLIYFSYDVKMKEKGDIPEGYSVSREKKERFSLILESASTNQTSMYLCASSEGGSGPNEQFFGPGTRLTVL.

The chain joins TRBV6-2 or TRBV6-3 to TRBJ2-1; TRBD2 matches at 10 bases. From germline, CDR1 is MNHEY and CDR2 SVGEGT. The V segment lost 2 bases and the J segment 2 bases; nucleotides outside the gene matches: 6. The CDR3 is made up of 17 amino acids. The CDR3 sequence is CASSYNLLAGTYNEQFF. The DNA for the CDR3 is TGTGCCAGCAGTTACAACCTACTAGCGGGAACCTACAATGAGCAGTTCTTC.

This clonotype was recorded many times. The rearrangement links TRBV15 to TRBJ2-1, with 9 bases that match TRBD1. The CDR3 runs to 15 residues. From germline, CDR1 is LNHNV and CDR2 YYDKDF (reference sequence). With 3 bases clipped from V and 6 bases from J, the junction kept 6 bases outside the gene matches. The CDR3 sequence is CATSRGQGTLNEQFF. In DNA form, the CDR3 reads TGTGCCACCAGCAGGGGACAGGGAACCCTCAATGAGCAGTTCTTC.

As for this clonotype: One end of the junction varies from germline; a read error may be responsible. The chain combines TRBV12-3 or TRBV12-4 with TRBJ2-6; 7 bases are a match to TRBD1. The CDR3 runs 15 residues. For the CDR3, the DNA is TGTGCCAGCAGGTTAGACAGGGATGGGGCCAACGTCCTGACTTTC. It codes for CASRLDRDGANVLTF.

This clonotype was picked up a small number of times. The rearrangement uses TRBV5-6 and TRBJ1-1; 8 nucleotides agree with TRBD1. Germline V gene data show CDR1 as SGHDT and CDR2 as YYEEEE. The ends lost 5 bases at V and 0 bases at J; junction bases unmatched: 3. This CDR3 spans 14 amino acids. The CDR3 region has the DNA TGTGCCAGCAGACGGACAGGGTTGAACACTGAAGCTTTCTTT. This encodes CASRRTGLNTEAFF.

The V and J genes are TRBV20-1 and TRBJ2-7; D gene unclear. CDR1 is DFQATT, CDR2 SNEGSKA, per germline (reference sequence). V was clipped by 5 bases and J by 3 bases, with 14 bases between them. CDR3 length: 13 amino acids. The CDR3 DNA reads as TGCAGTGCTTCCAACCCGACTGGCTACGAGCAGTACTTC. This sequence encodes CSASNPTGYEQYF.

This rearrangement joins TRBV19 to TRBJ2-7; 7 bases match TRBD1. V dropped 5 bases and J dropped 1; count of bases not matched to a gene: 8. The CDR3 runs to 15 residues. CDR1 LNHDA and CDR2 SQIVND come from the germline V gene (reference sequence). Written as DNA, the CDR3 is TGTGCCAGTAGTCCTCGGGACAGTAGATCCTACGAGCAGTACTTC. Residues: CASSPRDSRSYEQYF.

The table lists this clonotype with a few counts. This chain connects TRBV4-3 to TRBJ2-3, with 10 bases identical to TRBD2. The CDR3 has 17 residues. Germline V CDR1 and CDR2: LGHNA, YSLEER. The trim removed 4 bases at V and 0 bases at J, leaving 7 bases unmatched. Written as DNA, the CDR3 is TGCGCCAGCAGCCGAAATTTAGCGGGAGGAAGCACAGATACGCAGTATTTT. It encodes CASSRNLAGGSTDTQYF.

This clonotype was observed a handful of times. The chain carries TRBV2 and TRBJ2-1; 10 nucleotides match TRBD1. The germline V gene has CDR1 SNHLY and CDR2 FYNNEI. V dropped 6 bases and J dropped 4; count of bases not matched to a gene: 3. The CDR3 loop spans 14 amino acids. The CDR3 DNA reads as TGTGCCAGCAGAACGGGACAGGGGTACAATGAGCAGTTCTTC. Translation: CASRTGQGYNEQFF.

This clonotype occurred a few times. The gene calls are TRBV5-1 and TRBJ1-6, with a weak D call TRBD1 (5 bases). The germline gives CDR1 SGHRS, CDR2 YFSETQ. V lost 2 bases to trimming and J lost 5 bases, with 11 bases between them. CDR3 length equals 15 residues. The DNA for the CDR3 is TGCGCCAGCAGCTTACAAGGACAACATAATTCACCCCTCCACTTT. Its translation is CASSLQGQHNSPLHF.

This clonotype was counted a few times. The chain links TRBV20-1 to TRBJ2-1; D is undetermined. Germline CDR1 is DFQATT and CDR2 is SNEGSKA (reference sequence). The germline V and J ends were trimmed by 5 bases and 4 bases, with 6 bases remaining between them. This CDR3 spans 11 amino acids. CDR3 coding DNA: TGCAGTGCTGAAAAGTACAATGAGCAGTTCTTC. Translation: CSAEKYNEQFF.

The chain combines TRBV6-5 with TRBJ2-7; 12 bases map to TRBD2. The V segment lost 4 bases and the J segment 2 bases; nucleotides outside the gene matches: 6. Germline V gene sequence: CDR1 MNHEY, CDR2 SVGAGI. The CDR3 extends over 16 amino acids. DNA for the CDR3: TGTGCCAGCAGTTTATTACTAGCGGGGGGCCCCTACGAGCAGTACTTC. Translation: CASSLLLAGGPYEQYF.

This clonotype was recorded only once. The chain has TRBV20-1 and TRBJ2-3; D may correspond to TRBD1 or TRBD2 (5 bases each). The CDR3 extends over 15 amino acids. CDR1 is DFQATT, CDR2 SNEGSKA, per germline (reference sequence). V lost 6 bases to trimming and J lost 3 bases, with 19 bases between them. Here the CDR3 DNA reads TGCAGTGCGTCGTACAGGTCTCCGGGGACAGATACGCAGTATTTT. It yields the protein CSASYRSPGTDTQYF.

This clonotype was counted a few times. This chain uses TRBV6-1 with TRBJ2-7; 7 nucleotides match TRBD1. The CDR3 covers 15 residues. J was trimmed by 2 bases and V by 6 bases; bases with no gene match: 10. Germline assignment: CDR1 MNHNS and CDR2 SASEGT. The CDR3 is CASSPGTAGAYEQYF. The CDR3 region has the DNA TGTGCCAGCAGCCCCGGGACAGCTGGGGCCTACGAGCAGTACTTC.

The sample holds a few counts of this clonotype. V is TRBV5-5 and J is TRBJ1-1; D is unresolved. The CDR3 runs to 13 residues. The V and J ends lost 1 base and 3 bases respectively, with 7 bases between them. CDR1 SGHKS and CDR2 YYEKEE come from the germline V gene (reference sequence). In nucleotides, the CDR3 is TGTGCCAGCAGCTTGCTAGCCGACACTGAAGCTTTCTTT. Protein product: CASSLLADTEAFF.

The rearrangement joins TRBV7-8 to TRBJ2-3, with 14 bases identical to TRBD2. CDR1 and CDR2 (germline): SGHVS, FQNEAQ. The CDR3 spans 15 residues. V trimming: 1 base; J trimming: 7 bases; junction bases outside the gene matches: 1. CDR3 residues: CASSLGTSGRNTQYF. CDR3 coding DNA: TGTGCCAGCAGCTTAGGGACTAGCGGGAGGAATACGCAGTATTTT.

This rearrangement joins TRBV7-2 to TRBJ1-6; TRBD1 matches 9 bases. The germline V gene has CDR1 SGHTA and CDR2 FQGNSA. The trim removed 7 bases at V and 10 bases at J, leaving 8 bases unmatched. CDR3 length: 14 residues. The CDR3 reads CASISPGQGSPLHF. The CDR3 coding sequence is TGTGCCAGCATCTCCCCGGGACAGGGCTCACCCCTCCACTTT.

The rearrangement uses TRBV30 and TRBJ1-1; D call uncertain. The CDR3 runs 11 residues. V was clipped by 4 bases and J by 4 bases, with 7 bases between them. Per germline, CDR1 GTSNPN and CDR2 SVGIG (reference sequence). The CDR3 nucleotides are TGTGCCTGGACCTTTGTCACTGAAGCTTTCTTT. Its translation is CAWTFVTEAFF.